The 12 T cell receptor beta chains in this list originate from one sample, sequenced in a study of shared T cell receptors in the human thymus. Data came from immunoSEQ multiplex PCR; TCRdb stores just in-frame clones and leaves some out. The sample records roughly 500,000 clones, approximately 80% being singletons. These data were likewise used in another study, on human thymus T cells.

Sequenced sample: thymocytes. The origin of the receptors is a boy in the first two years of life with a congenital heart defect.

This clone turned up a few times. V is TRBV6-6 and J is TRBJ2-7, with TRBD2 as a possible D gene (6 bases). There are 14 residues in the CDR3. CDR1 is MNHNY, CDR2 SVGAGI, per germline (reference sequence). The V gene lost 2 bases and the J gene lost 2 bases, with 10 bases spanning the gap. CDR3 coding DNA: TGTGCCAGCAGTTACACGGACTACGCCTACGAGCAGTACTTC. Translation gives CASSYTDYAYEQYF.

The genes are TRBV7-9 and TRBJ2-2, with a weak D call TRBD2 (5 bases). V was trimmed by 2 bases and J by 5 bases, leaving 18 bases between them. CDR1 SEHNR and CDR2 FQNEAQ come from the germline V gene (reference sequence). The CDR3 length is 17 residues. CDR3 region: CASSLPAGRALTGELFF. For the CDR3, the DNA is TGTGCCAGCAGCTTACCTGCGGGCCGGGCCCTAACCGGGGAGCTGTTTTTT.

The chain uses TRBV27 and TRBJ2-7; TRBD2 aligns across 12 bases. Germline CDR1 is MNHEY and CDR2 is SMNVEV (reference sequence). Unmatched junction bases numbered 8, after V lost 5 bases and J lost 3 bases. The CDR3 is made up of 16 amino acids. CDR3 amino acids: CASSPPGTSGFYEQYF. CDR3 sequence (DNA): TGTGCCAGCAGTCCCCCGGGGACTAGCGGGTTCTACGAGCAGTACTTC.

The chain links TRBV7-9 to TRBJ2-2; TRBD2 matches at 13 bases. From germline, CDR1 is SEHNR and CDR2 FQNEAQ (reference sequence). This CDR3 spans 18 amino acids. V gave up 5 bases and J gave up 5 bases; unmatched junction bases: 11. In nucleotides, the CDR3 is TGTGCCAGCAGCCGAGTTACACTAGCGGGAGGGAGAACCGGGGAGCTGTTTTTT. Its protein is CASSRVTLAGGRTGELFF. The whole variable domain, filled in from reference TRBV7-9 and TRBJ2-2, reads DTGVSQNPRHKITKRGQNVTFRCDPISEHNRLYWYRQTLGQGPEFLTYFQNEAQLEKSRLLSDRFSAERPKGSFSTLEIQRTEQGDSAMYLCASSRVTLAGGRTGELFFGEGSRLTVL.

The V gene is TRBV6-1, the J gene TRBJ2-3; 7 bases map to TRBD2. Germline V lookup: CDR1 MNHNS, CDR2 SASEGT. The CDR3 loop spans 15 amino acids. V shed 3 bases and J 4 bases; nucleotides not matched to a gene: 7. The CDR3 nucleotides read TGTGCCAGCAGTGAGGCCTTAGCGGGCTCAGATACGCAGTATTTT. It is translated as CASSEALAGSDTQYF.

This sequence joins TRBV7-9 and TRBJ1-5, with a possible D match to TRBD1 (5 bases). The CDR3 is 15 amino acids. Per germline, CDR1 SEHNR and CDR2 FQNEAQ (reference sequence). V shed 5 bases and J shed 9 bases, with 20 bases lying between them. Written as DNA, the CDR3 is TGTGCCAGCAGCCACGAGGGACCGGGGGGTGCGCCCCAGCATTTT. Residues: CASSHEGPGGAPQHF.

J is TRBJ2-3 and V is TRBV19; D is possibly TRBD1 (5 bases). Between the trimmed V and J ends, which lost 5 bases and 5 bases, there was a span of 14 bases. CDR3 length equals 14 residues. Germline assignment: CDR1 LNHDA and CDR2 SQIVND (reference sequence). This CDR3 reads CASSSQGLRDTQYF. The CDR3 DNA reads TGTGCCAGTAGTTCCCAGGGCCTTCGAGATACGCAGTATTTT.

The V call is TRBV4-3, the J call TRBJ2-4; 11 bases are shared with TRBD2. The CDR3 has 14 amino acids. Trimming removed 1 base from V and 11 bases from J; junction bases left unmatched: 4. Germline CDR1 LGHNA, CDR2 YSLEER. The CDR3 loop reads CASSQGLAGGVQYF. The CDR3 nucleotides read TGCGCCAGCAGCCAAGGTTTAGCGGGAGGGGTTCAGTACTTC.

The chain has TRBV30 and TRBJ2-1, with 10 bases aligning to TRBD2. Germline V gene lookup returns CDR1 GTSNPN and CDR2 SVGIG (reference sequence). The CDR3 loop spans 18 amino acids. J gave up 3 bases and V 4 bases, and 15 bases lay outside the gene matches. The DNA of the CDR3 is TGTGCCTGGACCGATCGAGAGCGGGAGGGCCAGTACTACAATGAGCAGTTCTTC. Its protein is CAWTDREREGQYYNEQFF.

This clone was seen only a few times. V is TRBV7-2 and J is TRBJ2-3, with TRBD2 identical over 12 bases. V trimming: 3 bases; J trimming: 2 bases; junction bases outside the gene matches: 3. Germline-derived CDR1 and CDR2 are SGHTA and FQGNSA. The CDR3 runs 16 residues. CDR3 in DNA: TGTGCCAGCAGCTTCGCTAGCGGGAGGGCCACAGATACGCAGTATTTT. Translated, it gives CASSFASGRATDTQYF.

V and J are TRBV5-1 and TRBJ2-1; 10 nucleotides agree with TRBD2. The CDR3 is 16 residues long. The ends lost 5 bases at V and 8 bases at J; junction bases unmatched: 13. The V gene's germline CDR1 is SGHRS and CDR2 YFSETQ. CDR3 in DNA: TGCGCCAGCAGTTTTCAATCATTAGCGGGAGGTGATGAGCAGTTCTTC. Translated: CASSFQSLAGGDEQFF.

The CDR3 coding sequence is TGTGCTAGTGGTTTGCTGACAATCCATGGCTACACCTTC. Its translation: CASGLLTIHGYTF. This chain joins TRBV12-5 and TRBJ1-2; D uncertain. This CDR3 is built from 13 residues. Between the trimmed V and J ends, which lost 2 bases and 6 bases, there was a span of 10 bases. Germline loops: CDR1 LGHNT, CDR2 FRNRAP. Complete variable domain (other parts from reference TRBV12-5 and TRBJ1-2): DARVTQTPRHKVTEMGQEVTMRCQPILGHNTVFWYRQTMMQGLELLAYFRNRAPLDDSGMPKDRFSAEMPDATLATLKIQPSEPRDSAVYFCASGLLTIHGYTFGSGTRLTVV.